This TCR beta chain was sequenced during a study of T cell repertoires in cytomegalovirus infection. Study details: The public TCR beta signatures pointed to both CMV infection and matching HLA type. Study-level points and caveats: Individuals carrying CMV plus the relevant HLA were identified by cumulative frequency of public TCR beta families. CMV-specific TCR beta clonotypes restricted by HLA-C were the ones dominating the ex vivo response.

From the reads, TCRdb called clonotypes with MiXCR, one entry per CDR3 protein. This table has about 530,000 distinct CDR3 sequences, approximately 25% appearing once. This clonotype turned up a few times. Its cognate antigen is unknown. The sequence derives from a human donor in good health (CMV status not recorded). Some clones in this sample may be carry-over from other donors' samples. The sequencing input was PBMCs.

The CDR3 protein is CASSTPLLSGGRYEQYF. The CDR3 DNA is TGTGCCAGTAGTACACCCCTCCTCTCTGGCGGGAGATACGAGCAGTACTTC. J is TRBJ2-7 and V is TRBV19; 7 bases match TRBD2. V gave up 4 bases and J gave up 4 bases; unmatched junction bases: 16. This CDR3 contains 17 residues. Germline values: CDR1 LNHDA, CDR2 SQIVND (reference sequence). The full variable domain, with the rest looked up from reference TRBV19 and TRBJ2-7, is DGGITQSPKYLFRKEGQNVTLSCEQNLNHDAMYWYRQDPGQGLRLIYYSQIVNDFQKGDIAEGYSVSREKKESFPLTVTSAQKNPTAFYLCASSTPLLSGGRYEQYFGPGTRLTVT.